This T cell receptor (beta chain) derives from a study of blood T cell repertoires in COVID-19. Study background: COVID-19 samples collected from the United States, Italy and Spain covered acute and convalescent phases. T cells, B-cell-depleted T cells, or PBMCs supplied cDNA or gDNA.

The CDR3 runs to 12 residues. Germline V gives CDR1 LNHDA, CDR2 SQIVND (reference sequence). How the authors handled the data: By means of reference gene primer amplification, nucleated cell counts were estimated. TCRdb's table, derived via immunoSEQ multiplex PCR, lists solely in-frame clones and lacks some. V, J and clone size were drawn from that table, and D and trimming were deduced from the DNA. Of around 370,000 clones in the sample, under 95% were seen once. The genes are TRBV19 and TRBJ2-1; TRBD2 matches at 7 bases. Sequences were obtained from peripheral blood. The receptor comes from a woman aged 18-29 years who had recovered from COVID-19. As DNA, the CDR3 is TGTGCAGCTGGGGGGGGGTACAATGAGCAGTTCTTC. Its protein product is CAAGGGYNEQFF.